This is a list of T cell receptor beta chains from one sample in a study of siplizumab effects on memory and regulatory T cells. Clones were sequenced by immunoSEQ multiplex PCR, and TCRdb holds only the in-frame ones, with some missing. Counted here are about 69,000 clones, approximately 88% occurring once; the ten biggest clones make up about 1.7%. Sequenced sample: Tregs sorted from blood. The receptors shown here come from a human donor in good health. Each CDR3 is given with its conserved first and last residue.

J gene: TRBJ2-7; V gene: TRBV2; CDR3 protein: CASSETVYYEQYF
J gene: TRBJ1-1; V gene: TRBV10-3; CDR3 protein: CAISRGGNTEAFF
J gene: TRBJ2-7; V gene: TRBV6-5; CDR3 protein: CASSYGLAAYEQYF
J gene: TRBJ2-7; V gene: TRBV10-2; CDR3 protein: CASRYNRGQSYEQYF
J gene: TRBJ1-2; V gene: TRBV7-9; CDR3 protein: CASSSAGANYGYTF
J gene: TRBJ2-1; V gene: TRBV7-9; CDR3 protein: CASSLVGAEQFF
J gene: TRBJ1-1; V gene: TRBV20-1; CDR3 protein: CSASKDTEAFF
J gene: TRBJ1-2; V gene: TRBV10-2; CDR3 protein: CASSELRTGRYGYTF
J gene: TRBJ1-2; V gene: TRBV19; CDR3 protein: CASSIAGQVLYGYTF
J gene: TRBJ2-7; V gene: TRBV5-1; CDR3 protein: CASSLDLAGLYEQYF
J gene: TRBJ1-1; V gene: TRBV5-1; CDR3 protein: CASSLVFQGTEAFF
J gene: TRBJ1-1; V gene: TRBV6-5; CDR3 protein: CASSYSAGGNTEAFF
J gene: TRBJ2-7; V gene: TRBV25-1; CDR3 protein: CASTDRQGSYEQYF
J gene: TRBJ2-7; V gene: TRBV18; CDR3 protein: CASSPTAETYEQYF
J gene: TRBJ1-1; V gene: TRBV7-3; CDR3 protein: CASSLVRNTEAFF
J gene: TRBJ1-4; V gene: TRBV19; CDR3 protein: CASMGRGINEKLFF
J gene: TRBJ2-5; V gene: TRBV5-8; CDR3 protein: CASRLSTGIATQYF
J gene: TRBJ1-2; V gene: TRBV7-3; CDR3 protein: CASSFTGGRGDGYTF
J gene: TRBJ1-2; V gene: TRBV11-3; CDR3 protein: CASSSPLIRGGYTF
J gene: TRBJ1-6; V gene: TRBV4-2; CDR3 protein: CASSQGRDTASPLHF
J gene: TRBJ2-1; V gene: TRBV7-6; CDR3 protein: CASSRLAGGYNEQFF
J gene: TRBJ2-2; V gene: TRBV5-1; CDR3 protein: CASSFSGANTGELFF
J gene: TRBJ2-5; V gene: TRBV9; CDR3 protein: CASSPGWETQYF
J gene: TRBJ2-3; V gene: TRBV19; CDR3 protein: CASSLRDTQYF
J gene: TRBJ2-7; V gene: TRBV6-1; CDR3 protein: CASSDAYEQYF
J gene: TRBJ1-3; V gene: TRBV20-1; CDR3 protein: CSAGGGNTIYF
J gene: TRBJ1-5; V gene: TRBV15; CDR3 protein: CATSGFRGPEGQPQHF
J gene: TRBJ1-3; V gene: TRBV7-9; CDR3 protein: CASSLGSGNTIYF
J gene: TRBJ2-5; V gene: TRBV30; CDR3 protein: CAWSVFSRVRETQYF
J gene: TRBJ2-1; V gene: TRBV6-6; CDR3 protein: CAILTSGRDNEQFF
J gene: TRBJ2-4; V gene: TRBV7-2; CDR3 protein: CASSHSAQGLLAKNIQYF
J gene: TRBJ1-1; V gene: TRBV6-4; CDR3 protein: CASRLTRDSDEAFF
J gene: TRBJ1-4; V gene: TRBV5-8; CDR3 protein: CASSLWGAGEKLFF
J gene: TRBJ2-3; V gene: TRBV9; CDR3 protein: CASSGGRLAGTDTQYF
J gene: TRBJ1-1; V gene: TRBV7-2; CDR3 protein: CASSFRGMNTEAFF
J gene: TRBJ2-6; V gene: TRBV10-3; CDR3 protein: CAISEPHAEAGANVLTF
J gene: TRBJ2-5; V gene: TRBV27; CDR3 protein: CASSHGLAGIQETQYF
J gene: TRBJ2-7; V gene: TRBV7-6; CDR3 protein: CASSLEIARAYEQYF
J gene: TRBJ1-4; V gene: TRBV5-4; CDR3 protein: CTSSAGQGIEKLFF
J gene: TRBJ2-6; V gene: TRBV5-1; CDR3 protein: CASSLGGSSGANVLTF
J gene: TRBJ1-6; V gene: TRBV29-1; CDR3 protein: CSVRDRAYNSPLHF
J gene: TRBJ2-3; V gene: TRBV27; CDR3 protein: CASSPHTDTQYF
J gene: TRBJ1-5; V gene: TRBV9; CDR3 protein: CASSVDGGGAPQHF
J gene: TRBJ1-2; V gene: TRBV30; CDR3 protein: CAWSVVRGVYGYTF
J gene: TRBJ2-3; V gene: TRBV9; CDR3 protein: CASSVAGVSTDTQYF
J gene: TRBJ1-1; V gene: TRBV5-1; CDR3 protein: CASSLDSEAFF
J gene: TRBJ2-3; V gene: TRBV5-1; CDR3 protein: CASSTDMDTQYF
J gene: TRBJ2-5; V gene: TRBV5-1; CDR3 protein: CASSLAGTQYF
J gene: TRBJ1-1; V gene: TRBV11-3; CDR3 protein: CASSLGETGWWTEAFF
J gene: TRBJ2-3; V gene: TRBV5-1; CDR3 protein: CASSLGGSTDTQYF
J gene: TRBJ1-1; V gene: TRBV6-5; CDR3 protein: CASSGRGTEAFF
J gene: TRBJ2-7; V gene: TRBV4-1; CDR3 protein: CASSPYRGQVGYEQYF
J gene: TRBJ2-5; V gene: TRBV6-1; CDR3 protein: CASSRAGGVGTQYF